The clone carrying this T cell receptor (beta chain) was picked up a small number of times. The data belong to a study of cytomegalovirus exposure and HLA in healthy donors. 60 Vbeta and 13 Jbeta primers were used in PCR. The table came from immunoSEQ multiplex PCR; TCRdb's copy has only in-frame clones and leaves some out. The sample has around 200,000 clones, 60% to 85% seen once. The source is a man in his forties or fifties in good health and CMV-seronegative. The material sequenced was PBMCs.

The CDR3 protein is CASSPDDRAYRGSPLHF. The CDR3 DNA reads as TGTGCCAGCTCACCAGATGACAGGGCTTATAGGGGTTCACCCCTCCACTTT. The gene calls are TRBV18 and TRBJ1-6; 7 bases are a match to TRBD1. The CDR3 totals 17 residues. J lost 9 bases, V lost 2 bases, and 13 bases had no gene match. Looked up from germline, CDR1 is KGHSH and CDR2 is LQKENI.